The TCR beta chain described here comes from a study of neurological immune-mediated disorders. Study-wide findings and caveats: In HTLV-1-associated myelopathy, TCR clonal expansion was greatest, whereas multiple sclerosis had the least, falling below healthy controls.

This clonotype was seen many times. Its antigen is still unknown. The cDNA was synthesized by 5'RACE incorporating 10-nucleotide random UMIs. A single run covered 15-18 subjects with over 180 million TCR-beta sequences. MiXCR was run by TCRdb on the 5' RACE reads, yielding one entry per CDR3 protein. The sample has 47,000 or so distinct CDR3 sequences, more than 8.5% seen once. The sample's time point: longitudinal time-point 1 (baseline). Stored at -80 C, 2 million PBMCs were the source of the unsorted libraries. In germline, CDR1 is SGHRS, CDR2 YFSETQ. This CDR3 is built from 14 residues. The V end was cut by 0 bases, the J end by 8 bases, with 14 bases between.

The V call is TRBV5-1, the J call TRBJ1-2; TRBD1 is a possible D gene (6 bases). Source material: PBMCs. The TCR sequence derives from a woman aged 40 to 50 in good health. The CDR3 here is CASSLANVGGGYTF. CDR3 nucleotide sequence: TGCGCCAGCAGCTTGGCCAATGTGGGGGGCGGCTACACCTTC.